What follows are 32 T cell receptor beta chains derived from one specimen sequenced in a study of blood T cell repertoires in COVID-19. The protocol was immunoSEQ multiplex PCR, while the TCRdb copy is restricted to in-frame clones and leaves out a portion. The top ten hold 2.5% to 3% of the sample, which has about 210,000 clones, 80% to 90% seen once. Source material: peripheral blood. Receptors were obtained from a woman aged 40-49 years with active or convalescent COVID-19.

The CDR3 DNA reads as TGTGCCAGCAGTGTGAGTAGCGGGAGTTACAATGAGCAGTTCTTC. It encodes CASSVSSGSYNEQFF. The chain links TRBV2 to TRBJ2-1; 9 nucleotides align to TRBD2. The CDR3 runs to 15 residues. V lost 4 bases to trimming and J lost 4 bases; unmatched junction nucleotides: 5. Germline V CDR1 and CDR2: SNHLY, FYNNEI.

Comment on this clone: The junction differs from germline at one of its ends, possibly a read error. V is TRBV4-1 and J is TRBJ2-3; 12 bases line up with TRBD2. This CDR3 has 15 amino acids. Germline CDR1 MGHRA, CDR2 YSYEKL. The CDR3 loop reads CASSQEERLAGEGHF. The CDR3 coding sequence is TGCGCCAGCAGCCAAGAGGAACGACTAGCGGGGGAAGGGCATTTT.

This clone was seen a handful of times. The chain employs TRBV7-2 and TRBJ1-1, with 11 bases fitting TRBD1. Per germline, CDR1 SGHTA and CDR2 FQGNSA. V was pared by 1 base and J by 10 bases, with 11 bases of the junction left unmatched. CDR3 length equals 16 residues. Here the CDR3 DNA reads TGTGCCAGCAGCTTAGACGTAGGACAGGGGGCTCTCGGAGCTTTCTTT. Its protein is CASSLDVGQGALGAFF.

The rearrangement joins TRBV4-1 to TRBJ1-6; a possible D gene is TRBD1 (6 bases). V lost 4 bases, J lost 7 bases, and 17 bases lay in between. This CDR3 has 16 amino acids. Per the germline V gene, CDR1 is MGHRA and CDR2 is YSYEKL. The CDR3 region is CASSLRTGTPNSPLHF. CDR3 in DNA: TGCGCCAGCAGCCTTAGAACCGGGACACCGAATTCACCCCTCCACTTT.

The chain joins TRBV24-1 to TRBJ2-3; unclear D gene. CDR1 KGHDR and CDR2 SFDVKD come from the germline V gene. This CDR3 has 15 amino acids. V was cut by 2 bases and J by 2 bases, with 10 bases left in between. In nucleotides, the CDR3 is TGTGCCACCAGTGATTGGCTGTCGAACACAGATACGCAGTATTTT. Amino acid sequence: CATSDWLSNTDTQYF.

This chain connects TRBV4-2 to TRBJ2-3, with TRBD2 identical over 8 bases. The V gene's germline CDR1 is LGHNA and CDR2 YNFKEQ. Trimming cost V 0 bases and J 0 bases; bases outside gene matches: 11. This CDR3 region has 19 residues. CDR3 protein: CASSQDTAGRAFSTDTQYF. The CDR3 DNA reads TGTGCCAGCAGCCAAGATACGGCCGGGAGGGCCTTTAGCACAGATACGCAGTATTTT.

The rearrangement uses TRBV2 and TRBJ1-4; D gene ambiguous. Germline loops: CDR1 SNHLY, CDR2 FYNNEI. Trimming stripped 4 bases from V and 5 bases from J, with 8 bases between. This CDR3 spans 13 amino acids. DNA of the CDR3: TGTGCCAGCAGTGTCTTCTCGAATGAAAAACTGTTTTTT. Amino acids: CASSVFSNEKLFF.

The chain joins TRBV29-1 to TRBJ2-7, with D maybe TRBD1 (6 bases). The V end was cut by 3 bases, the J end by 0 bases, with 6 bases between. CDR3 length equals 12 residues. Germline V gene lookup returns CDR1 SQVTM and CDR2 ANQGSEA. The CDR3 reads CSVEDSSYEQYF. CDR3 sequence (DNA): TGCAGCGTTGAGGACAGCTCCTACGAGCAGTACTTC.

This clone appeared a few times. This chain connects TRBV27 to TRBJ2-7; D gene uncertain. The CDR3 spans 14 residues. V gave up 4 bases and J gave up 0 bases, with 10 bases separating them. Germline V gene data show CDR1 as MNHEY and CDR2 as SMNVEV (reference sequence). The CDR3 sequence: CASSSHTSSYEQYF. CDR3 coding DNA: TGTGCCAGCAGTTCGCACACCAGCTCCTACGAGCAGTACTTC.

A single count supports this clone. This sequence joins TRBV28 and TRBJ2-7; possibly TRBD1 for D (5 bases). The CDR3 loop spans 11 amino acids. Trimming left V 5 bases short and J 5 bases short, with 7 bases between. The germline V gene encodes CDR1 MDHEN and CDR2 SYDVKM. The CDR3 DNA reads TGTGCCAGCAGTCAGGGCCACGAGCAGTACTTC. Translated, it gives CASSQGHEQYF.

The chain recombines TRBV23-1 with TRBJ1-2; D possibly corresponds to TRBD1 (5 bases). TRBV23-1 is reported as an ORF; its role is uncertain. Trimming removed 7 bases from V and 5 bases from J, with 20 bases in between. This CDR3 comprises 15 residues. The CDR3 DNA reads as TGCGCCAGCACCTGGGCTAGGACGGGGGGGTATGGCTACACCTTC. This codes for CASTWARTGGYGYTF.

The CDR3 region is CSASLQGLTRGLGYTF. CDR3 sequence (DNA): TGCAGTGCTAGTCTACAGGGGCTCACTAGGGGGTTGGGCTACACCTTC. This sequence joins TRBV20-1 and TRBJ1-2, with TRBD1 matching 7 bases. Germline V gene sequence: CDR1 DFQATT, CDR2 SNEGSKA (reference sequence). J lost 8 bases, V lost 3 bases, and 18 bases had no gene match. The CDR3 has 16 residues.

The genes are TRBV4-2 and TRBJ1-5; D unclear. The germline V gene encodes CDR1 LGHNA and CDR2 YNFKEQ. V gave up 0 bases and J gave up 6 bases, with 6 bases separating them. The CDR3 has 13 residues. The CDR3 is CASSQDFGQPQHF. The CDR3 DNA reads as TGTGCCAGCAGCCAAGACTTCGGTCAGCCCCAGCATTTT.

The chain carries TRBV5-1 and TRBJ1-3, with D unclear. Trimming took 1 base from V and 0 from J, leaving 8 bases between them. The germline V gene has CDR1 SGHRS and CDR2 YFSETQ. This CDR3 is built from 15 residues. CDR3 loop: CASSLYGSSGNTIYF. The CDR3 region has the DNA TGCGCCAGCAGCTTGTACGGGAGCTCTGGAAACACCATATATTTT.

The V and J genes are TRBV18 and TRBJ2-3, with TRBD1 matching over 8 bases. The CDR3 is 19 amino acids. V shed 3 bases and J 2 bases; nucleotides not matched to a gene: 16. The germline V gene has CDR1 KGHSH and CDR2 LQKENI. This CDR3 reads CASSPIVRDRRWPTDTQYF. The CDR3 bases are TGTGCCAGCTCACCTATAGTCCGGGACAGGAGGTGGCCCACAGATACGCAGTATTTT.

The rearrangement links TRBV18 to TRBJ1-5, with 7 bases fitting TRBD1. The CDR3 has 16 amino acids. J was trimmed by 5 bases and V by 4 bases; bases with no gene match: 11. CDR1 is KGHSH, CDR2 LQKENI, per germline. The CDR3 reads CASSQTSGGGYQPQHF. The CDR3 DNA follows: TGTGCCAGCTCACAAACGTCAGGGGGAGGCTATCAGCCCCAGCATTTT.

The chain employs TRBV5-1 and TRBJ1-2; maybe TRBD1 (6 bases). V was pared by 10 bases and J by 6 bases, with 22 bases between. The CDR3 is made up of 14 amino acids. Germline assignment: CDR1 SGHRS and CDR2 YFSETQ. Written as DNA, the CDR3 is TGCGCCTCCTCGGCAGGGGCCACGGTCAATGGCTACACCTTC. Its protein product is CASSAGATVNGYTF.

The CDR3 DNA sequence: TGTGCCAGCAGTTCCCGCACGGGGGTGAATGAAAAACTGTTTTTT. It codes for CASSSRTGVNEKLFF. The rearrangement links TRBV25-1 to TRBJ1-4, with TRBD1 as a possible D gene (5 bases). The germline V gene has CDR1 MGHDK and CDR2 SYGVNS. The CDR3 totals 15 residues. V lost 5 bases and J 5 bases, leaving 15 bases between the germline ends.

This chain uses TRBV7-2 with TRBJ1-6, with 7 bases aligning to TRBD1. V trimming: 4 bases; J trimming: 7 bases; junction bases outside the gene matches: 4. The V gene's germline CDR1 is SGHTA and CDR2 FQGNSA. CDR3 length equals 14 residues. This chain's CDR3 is CASSSGTANSPLHF. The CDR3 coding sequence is TGTGCCAGCAGCTCGGGGACAGCGAATTCACCCCTCCACTTT.

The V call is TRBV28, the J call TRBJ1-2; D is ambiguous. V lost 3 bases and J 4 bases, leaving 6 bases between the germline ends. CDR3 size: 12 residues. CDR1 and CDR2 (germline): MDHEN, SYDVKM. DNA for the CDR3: TGTGCCAGCAGTTTTAATAGCTATGGCTACACCTTC. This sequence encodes CASSFNSYGYTF.

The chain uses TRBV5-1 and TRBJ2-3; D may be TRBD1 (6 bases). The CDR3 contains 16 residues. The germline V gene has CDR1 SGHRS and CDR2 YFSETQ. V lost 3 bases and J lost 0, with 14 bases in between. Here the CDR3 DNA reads TGCGCCAGCAGCTCCGCCAGGGACACTAGCACAGATACGCAGTATTTT. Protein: CASSSARDTSTDTQYF.

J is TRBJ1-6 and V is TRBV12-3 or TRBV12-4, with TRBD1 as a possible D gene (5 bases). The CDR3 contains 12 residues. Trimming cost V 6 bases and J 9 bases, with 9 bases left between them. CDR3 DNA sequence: TGTGCCAGCAGAAGCAGGGTTTCACCCCTCCACTTT. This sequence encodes CASRSRVSPLHF.

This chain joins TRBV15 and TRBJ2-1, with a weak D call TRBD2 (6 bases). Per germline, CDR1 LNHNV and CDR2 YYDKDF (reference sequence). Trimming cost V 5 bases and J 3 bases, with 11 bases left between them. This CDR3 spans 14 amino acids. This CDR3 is CATSWTTGYNEQFF. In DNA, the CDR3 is TGTGCCACCAGCTGGACTACCGGCTACAATGAGCAGTTCTTC.

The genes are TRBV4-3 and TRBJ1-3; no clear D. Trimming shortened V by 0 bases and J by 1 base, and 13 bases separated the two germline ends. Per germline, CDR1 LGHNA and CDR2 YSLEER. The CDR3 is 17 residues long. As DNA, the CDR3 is TGCGCCAGCAGCCAAGACCTGGGTGGGAGGTCTGGAAACACCATATATTTT. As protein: CASSQDLGGRSGNTIYF.

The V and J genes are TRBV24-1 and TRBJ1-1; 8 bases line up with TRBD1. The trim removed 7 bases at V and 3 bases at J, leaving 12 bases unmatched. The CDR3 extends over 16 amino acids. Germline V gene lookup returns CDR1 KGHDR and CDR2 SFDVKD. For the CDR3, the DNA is TGTGCCACCAGCCCTTGGACAGGGAGGGGGGACACTGAAGCTTTCTTT. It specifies CATSPWTGRGDTEAFF.

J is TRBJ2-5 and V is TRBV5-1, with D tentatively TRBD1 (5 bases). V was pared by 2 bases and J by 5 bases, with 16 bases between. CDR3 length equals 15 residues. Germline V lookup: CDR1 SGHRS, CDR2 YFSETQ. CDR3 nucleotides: TGCGCCAGCAGCTTCGTTCAGGGCCTGGGGGAGACCCAGTACTTC. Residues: CASSFVQGLGETQYF.

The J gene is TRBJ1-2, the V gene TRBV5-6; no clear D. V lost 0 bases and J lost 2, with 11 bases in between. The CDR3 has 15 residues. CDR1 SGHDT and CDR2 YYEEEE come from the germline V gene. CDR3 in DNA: TGTGCCAGCAGCTTGGCCATATGGGCAAACTATGGCTACACCTTC. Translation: CASSLAIWANYGYTF. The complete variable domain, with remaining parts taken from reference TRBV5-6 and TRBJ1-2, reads DAGVTQSPTHLIKTRGQQVTLRCSPKSGHDTVSWYQQALGQGPQFIFQYYEEEERQRGNFPDRFSGHQFPNYSSELNVNALLLGDSALYLCASSLAIWANYGYTFGSGTRLTVV.

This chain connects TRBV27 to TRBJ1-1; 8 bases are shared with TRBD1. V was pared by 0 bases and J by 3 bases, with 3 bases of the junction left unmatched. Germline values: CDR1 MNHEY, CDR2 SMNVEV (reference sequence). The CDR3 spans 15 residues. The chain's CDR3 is CASSLSQTGDTEAFF. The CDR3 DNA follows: TGTGCCAGCAGTTTATCCCAGACAGGGGACACTGAAGCTTTCTTT.

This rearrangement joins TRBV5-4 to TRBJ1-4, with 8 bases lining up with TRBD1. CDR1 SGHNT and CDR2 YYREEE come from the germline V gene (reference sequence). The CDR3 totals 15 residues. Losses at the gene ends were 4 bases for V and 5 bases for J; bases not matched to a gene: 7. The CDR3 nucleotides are TGTGCCAGCAGCCGAACCGGGACAGGAAATGAAAAACTGTTTTTT. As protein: CASSRTGTGNEKLFF.

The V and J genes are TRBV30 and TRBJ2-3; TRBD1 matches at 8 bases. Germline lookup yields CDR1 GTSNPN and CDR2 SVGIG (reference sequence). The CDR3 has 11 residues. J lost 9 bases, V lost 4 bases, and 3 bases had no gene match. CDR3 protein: CAWTNRGTQYF. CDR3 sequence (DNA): TGTGCCTGGACGAACAGGGGGACGCAGTATTTT.

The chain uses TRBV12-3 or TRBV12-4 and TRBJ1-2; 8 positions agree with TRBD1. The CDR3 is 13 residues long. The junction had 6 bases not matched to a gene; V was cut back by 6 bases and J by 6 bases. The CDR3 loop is CASRDRDRHGYTF. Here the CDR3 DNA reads TGTGCCAGCAGGGACCGGGACAGGCATGGCTACACCTTC.

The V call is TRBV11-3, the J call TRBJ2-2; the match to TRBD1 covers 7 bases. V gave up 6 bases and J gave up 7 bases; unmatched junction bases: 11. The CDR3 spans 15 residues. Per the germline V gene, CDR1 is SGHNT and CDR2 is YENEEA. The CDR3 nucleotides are TGTGCCAGCAGACATAGCAGGGGGATTAACGGGGAGCTGTTTTTT. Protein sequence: CASRHSRGINGELFF.